This T cell receptor (beta chain) emerged from a study of regulatory T cells in long-lasting Graves disease. The CDR3 runs to 13 residues. Germline V gene sequence: CDR1 SGHRS, CDR2 YFSETQ. Study results and limitations: TRBV28, TRBJ1-2 and TRBJ2-5 were favored in persistent disease. Among the persistent patients, 2,500 to 3,500 public clonotypes were shared, more than the 850 to 1,000 shared among new patients.

Through Arm-PCR of CDR3 regions and iRepertoire HTBI primers, TCR beta libraries were built. TCRdb reprocessed the multiplex PCR reads with MiXCR, giving one entry per CDR3 protein. The data show around 400,000 distinct CDR3 sequences, around 15% seen once. This clonotype showed up many times. Antigen: not known. Its ends do not fully match the called genes, so a read error is possible. Time point in this sample: newly diagnosed GD, antithyroid drugs for less than 3 months. Making the TCR library involved RNA that had been extracted from PBMCs. The source is a female donor with Graves disease. This rearrangement joins TRBV5-1 to TRBJ1-1, with no clear D. Sequences were derived from peripheral blood mononuclear cells (PBMCs), sampled at new diagnosis, from a patient treated with antithyroid drugs. CDR3 bases: TGTGCCAGCAGCCCCGTTTTGAACACTGAAGCTTTCTTT. It codes for CASSPVLNTEAFF. The complete variable domain, with remaining parts taken from reference TRBV5-1 and TRBJ1-1, reads KAGVTQTPRYLIKTRGQQVTLSCSPISGHRSVSWYQQTPGQGLQFLFEYFSETQRNKGNFPGRFSGRQFSNSRSEMNVSTLELGDSALYLCASSPVLNTEAFFGQGTRLTVV.